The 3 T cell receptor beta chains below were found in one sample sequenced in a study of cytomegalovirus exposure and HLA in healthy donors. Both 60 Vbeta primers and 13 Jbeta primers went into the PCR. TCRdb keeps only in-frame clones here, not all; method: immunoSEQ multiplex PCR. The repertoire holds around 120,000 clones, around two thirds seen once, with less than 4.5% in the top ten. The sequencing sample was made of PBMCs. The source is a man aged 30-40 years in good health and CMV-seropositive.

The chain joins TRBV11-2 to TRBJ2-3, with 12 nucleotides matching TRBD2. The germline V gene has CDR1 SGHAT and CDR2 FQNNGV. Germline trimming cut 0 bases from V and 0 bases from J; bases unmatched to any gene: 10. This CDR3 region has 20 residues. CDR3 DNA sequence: TGTGCCAGCAGCTTAGATTGGCTAGCGGGGGGGAGAAATAGCACAGATACGCAGTATTTT. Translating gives CASSLDWLAGGRNSTDTQYF.

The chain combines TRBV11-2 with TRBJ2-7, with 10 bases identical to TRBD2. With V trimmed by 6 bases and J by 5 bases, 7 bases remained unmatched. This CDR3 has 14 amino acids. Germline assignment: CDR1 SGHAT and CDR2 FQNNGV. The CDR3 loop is CASRRTSGVDEQYF. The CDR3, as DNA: TGTGCCAGCAGACGTACTAGCGGGGTCGACGAGCAGTACTTC.

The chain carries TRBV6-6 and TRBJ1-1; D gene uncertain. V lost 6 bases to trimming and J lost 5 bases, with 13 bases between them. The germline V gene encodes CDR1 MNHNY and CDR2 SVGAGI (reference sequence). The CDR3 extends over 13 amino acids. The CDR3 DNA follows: TGTGCCAGCAGCCTTTCCGAGGGAACTGAAGCTTTCTTT. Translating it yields CASSLSEGTEAFF.